This T cell receptor (beta chain) was documented in a study of graft-versus-host responses after intestinal transplantation (dated by TCRdb to 2020 to 2023). Broadly, across the study: Recipients received multivisceral, liver-intestinal, or isolated intestinal transplants. All recipients received anti-thymocyte globulin induction followed by maintenance tacrolimus and steroids for around three years. After intestinal transplantation, graft-versus-host and host-versus-graft alloreactive T cell clones were followed in the graft, circulation and bone marrow using bulk TCR-beta CDR3 sequencing. Alloreactive clones were identified by sequencing pre-transplant mixed lymphocyte reaction products and comparing these products with unstimulated pre-transplant donor and recipient T cells. A cohort of about 26 intestinal transplant recipients, including one retransplant, was enrolled, and a few patients lacking pretransplant specimens were excluded. Donor T cell macrochimerism was defined as a peak of at least 4% donor T cells among recipient peripheral blood mononuclear cells. Rather than being sequenced by the commercial service, samples from a few later patients were sequenced in-house on an Illumina MiSeq and processed with MiXCR. What the research found in general, with its limitations: The conclusions were limited by the relatively low number and heterogeneity of the intestinal transplant patients. Peak levels of circulating GvH clones were associated with declines in HvG clones early after transplant. GvH clones were detected in recipient bone marrow, and some appeared earlier in ileal mucosa or blood, consistent with an intestinal mucosal origin. High GvH to HvG T cell clonal ratios were observed in the allografts of patients with donor T cell macrochimerism.

Library construction relied on the immunoSEQ multiplex PCR assay. For most patients, genomic DNA was isolated with the Qiagen DNeasy Blood and Tissue Kit and shipped frozen to Adaptive Biotechnologies for TCR sequencing. Adaptive Biotechnologies carried out high-throughput TCR-beta CDR3 sequencing of genomic DNA for most patients. The paper's processing steps were these. TCR sequencing data for some 19 patients were retrieved from Adaptive's ImmunoSEQ software; a few other patients were processed with MiXCR and VDJtools. CD4 versus CD8 sorting errors were corrected by removing sequences found in both subsets at a frequency ratio below 5:1. CDR3 nucleotide sequences shared by donor and recipient were removed because the origin of these sequences could not be assigned. To be classed as alloreactive, a clone needed at least 2-fold expansion over unstimulated cells and a minimum CFSE-low frequency of 0.002% (template counts) or 0.001% (read counts). Mappable clones were those detected in sequenced pre-transplant spleen, lymph node, or MLR CFSE-low populations of the donor or recipient. Cumulative frequency of alloreactive clones was calculated as a percentage of all sequences weighted by copy number. TCRdb stores this immuneACCESS table with in-frame sequences only. Part of the clones is absent; in the studies checked, under half of the shortfall reflects unresolved V genes, and no reason is known for the rest. V, J and clone size are those of that table, while D and trimming were read from the DNA. For this sample there are tens of thousands of clones; 85% to 95% appear just once. 1.5% to 2% of the sample lies in the top ten.

About this clone: The target of this receptor is not known. Per-nucleotide qualities are absent, and no much larger clonotype sits a single base away.

According to the study, the label for this sample's time point signals: cells obtained before transplantation from donor or recipient. CD3+CD4+ and CD3+CD8+ populations were FACS-sorted from unstimulated pre-transplant donor and recipient cells taken from spleen or lymph nodes. Deletion took 0 bases off V and 4 bases off J, with a span of 21 bases between the germline ends. The CDR3 holds 18 amino acids from the cysteine to the phenylalanine. Only the CDR3 part of the read is kept: 54 bases, read in frame from the first base. The germline V gene (reference sequence) specifies MNHEY as CDR1 and SMNVEV as CDR2.

Recombination joined TRBV27 with TRBJ2-5; the D region possibly corresponds to TRBD2 (7 bases align). The sequence derives from a human donor who was the organ donor for an intestinal transplant. The input for sequencing was unstimulated CD8+ T cells sorted from spleen or lymph node cells, taken before transplant. The nucleotide sequence reads as follows: TGTGCCAGCAGTTTATCGTCCCCCTCTAGGGGGGGCCGAGAGACCCAGTACTTC. Its translation reads: CASSLSSPSRGGRETQYF.